This TCR beta chain is drawn from a study of beta chain features in type 1 diabetes. The study's findings and limits: In every one of the four CD4+ subsets, TCRB CDR3s were moderately but significantly shorter in Type 1 diabetes patients.

This clone was seen a handful of times. The antigen is undetermined. Germline loops: CDR1 MDHEN, CDR2 SYDVKM. V gave up 5 bases and J gave up 7 bases, with 18 bases separating them. The CDR3 length is 14 residues. Every isolated RNA sample was fully reverse transcribed, so sequencing captured expressed TCRB transcripts. This table comes from immunoSEQ multiplex PCR, and its TCRdb copy is limited to in-frame clones, with some not included. This repertoire shows some 330,000 clones, roughly 13% found once; its top ten account for over 0.008%. Sequenced material: naive CD4+ T cells from blood. The sequence was collected from a woman between 18 and 29 years old with type 1 diabetes. The genes are TRBV28 and TRBJ2-7; D unclear. CDR3 sequence (DNA): TGTGCCAGCAGTCCCCCCGTGGCCACCTTTGAGCAGTACTTC. It is translated as CASSPPVATFEQYF.